This T cell receptor (beta chain) is drawn from a study of response to subunit inactivated influenza vaccine. TCRdb used MiXCR to reprocess the RT-PCR reads, holding one entry per CDR3 protein. The repertoire consists of roughly 790,000 distinct CDR3 sequences, with less than 25% occurring once and the leading ten covering about a tenth. This specimen was PBMCs from blood, taken 4 to 6 days after vaccination. This receptor was taken from a man between 50 and 59 years old who received an inactivated influenza vaccine.

The CDR3, as DNA: TGTGCCAGCAGCTTACGGTCTATCTCCTACAATGAGCAGTTCTTC. This sequence encodes CASSLRSISYNEQFF. The rearrangement uses TRBV7-2 and TRBJ2-1; no definite D call. V shed 2 bases and J shed 0 bases, with 8 bases lying between them. Per germline, CDR1 SGHTA and CDR2 FQGNSA. The CDR3 length is 15 residues.